This T cell receptor beta chain was documented in a study of blood T cell repertoires in COVID-19. Background on the study: Some COVID-19 samples were acute and others convalescent; all came from the United States, Italy and Spain. PBMCs, B-cell-depleted T cells, or T cells provided the cDNA or gDNA that made up the material.

CDR1 is SGDLS and CDR2 is YYNGEE in the germline V gene. V was shortened by 0 bases and J by 8 bases, with 14 bases between the two germline ends. The CDR3 runs to 14 residues. A Seattle source enrolled patients during active infection and followed them longitudinally. Authors' processing steps: Amplification of reference gene primers was used by the study to estimate nucleated cell counts. Clones were sequenced by immunoSEQ multiplex PCR, and TCRdb holds only the in-frame ones, with some missing. D and trimming come from the DNA, and the V and J calls and clone size come from that table. The sample has some 85,000 clones, approximately 80% seen once.

What was sequenced was peripheral blood. V usage is TRBV9 and J usage is TRBJ1-2, with unresolved D. The clonotype was recovered from a man between 65 and 85 years old with COVID-19, enrolled during active disease. For the CDR3, the DNA is TGTGCCAGCAGCGTAGATCCGAAAAGCAAGGGCTACACCTTC. This translates into CASSVDPKSKGYTF.